Described below is a single T cell receptor beta chain sequence and its context. The target antigen is unknown. The CDR3 has 12 amino acids. CDR1 and CDR2 (germline): LNHNV, YYDKDF (reference sequence). The data were obtained in a study of T cells in Graves' hyperthyroidism and ophthalmopathy. Study results and caveats: Blood held most thyroid clonotypes expanded above 0.001 frequency.

TCR beta CDR3 sequences were amplified from RNA transcripts. The primer set for the first-round RT-PCR of the TCR CDR3 was HTBI. TCRdb re-derived calls from the multiplex PCR reads in MiXCR, one entry per CDR3 protein. The sample contains some 600,000 distinct CDR3 sequences, around 45% of which appear only once. Uncontrolled infections, other autoimmune diseases, pregnancy or lactation led to exclusion of patients. Diagnoses used clinical symptoms, serum thyroxine and TRAb, thyroid ultrasound and orbital computed tomography. This clonotype was obtained from a woman aged 18-29 years with Graves' hyperthyroidism. The chain carries TRBV15 and TRBJ2-7; D unclear. The DNA end is more similar to TRBJ2-4, so the J call may be wrong. The sample was peripheral blood or thyroid tissue (not recorded which). Here the CDR3 reads CATSRVGNIQYF. The CDR3, as DNA: TGTGCCACCAGCAGAGTGGGGAACATTCAGTACTTC.